This T cell receptor beta chain was observed in a study of cytomegalovirus exposure and HLA in healthy donors. Whole-study results and caveats: In vitro assays verified that a few CMV-associated chains recognized CMV antigens specifically. No immune exposure information besides CMV serostatus was available. A list of 150 to 200 TCR beta chains associated with cytomegalovirus was given. As a later analysis showed, several of the most significant clusters appeared to be linked to common viral pathogens.

Primers included in the PCR were 60 Vbeta and 13 Jbeta primers. Sequencing used immunoSEQ multiplex PCR; TCRdb keeps in-frame clones, though not all of them. The table has some 180,000 clones, 77% seen once. CDR1 is MNHNY, CDR2 SVGAGI, per germline (reference sequence). The CDR3 contains 15 residues. The germline V and J ends were trimmed by 5 bases and 7 bases, with 20 bases remaining between them. Only a few counts were recorded for this clone. The antigen is unknown. The sequenced sample was PBMCs. The receptor comes from a man between 18 and 29 years old in good health and CMV-seronegative. The chain recombines TRBV6-6 with TRBJ1-1; TRBD1 is a possible D gene (5 bases). For the CDR3, the DNA is TGTGCCAGCAGTGATTTGGACGGGGGTGGCTGTGAAGCTTTCTTT. Amino acids: CASSDLDGGGCEAFF.